One and the same sample provided the 2 T cell receptor beta chains below, sequenced in a study of blood T cell repertoires in COVID-19. Some clones are missing from TCRdb's copy, which holds only in-frame ones; the method was immunoSEQ multiplex PCR. The sample contains some 150,000 clones, about 83% of which appear only once. The sample comprised peripheral blood. These receptors were taken from a man younger than 30 with active or convalescent COVID-19.

The chain employs TRBV9 and TRBJ2-1; 8 nucleotides align to TRBD2. V shed 4 bases and J 0 bases; nucleotides not matched to a gene: 6. Germline assignment: CDR1 SGDLS and CDR2 YYNGEE. CDR3 length: 16 residues. For the CDR3, the DNA is TGTGCCAGCAGCCCGAATAGCGGGATCTCCTACAATGAGCAGTTCTTC. This encodes CASSPNSGISYNEQFF. The variable domain in full, completed from reference TRBV9 and TRBJ2-1, reads DSGVTQTPKHLITATGQRVTLRCSPRSGDLSVYWYQQSLDQGLQFLIQYYNGEERAKGNILERFSAQQFPDLHSELNLSSLELGDSALYFCASSPNSGISYNEQFFGPGTRLTVL.

With regard to this clone: The sample carries other DNA sequences with the same CDR3. V is TRBV19 and J is TRBJ1-1; 7 nucleotides line up with TRBD1. This CDR3 contains 13 residues. J lost 6 bases, V lost 7 bases, and 8 bases had no gene match. Germline V gene lookup returns CDR1 LNHDA and CDR2 SQIVND (reference sequence). This chain's CDR3 is CASTLLGGAEAFF. The CDR3, as DNA: TGTGCCAGTACCCTTTTAGGGGGCGCTGAAGCTTTCTTT.